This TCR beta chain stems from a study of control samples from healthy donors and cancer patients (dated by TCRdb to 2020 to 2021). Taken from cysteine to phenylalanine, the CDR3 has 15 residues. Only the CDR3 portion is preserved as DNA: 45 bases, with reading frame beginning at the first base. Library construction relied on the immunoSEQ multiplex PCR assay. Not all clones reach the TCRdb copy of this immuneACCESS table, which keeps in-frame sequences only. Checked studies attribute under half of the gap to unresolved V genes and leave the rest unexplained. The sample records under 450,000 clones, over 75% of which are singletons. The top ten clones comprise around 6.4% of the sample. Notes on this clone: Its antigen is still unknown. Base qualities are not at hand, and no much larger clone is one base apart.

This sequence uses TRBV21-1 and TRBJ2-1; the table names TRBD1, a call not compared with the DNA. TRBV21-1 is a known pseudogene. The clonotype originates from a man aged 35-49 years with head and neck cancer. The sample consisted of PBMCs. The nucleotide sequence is TGTGCCAGCAGCAAGAGGACAGGAACCTACAATGAGCAGTTCTTC. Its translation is CASSKRTGTYNEQFF.